Below are 11 T cell receptor beta chains sequenced from a single sample in a study of tumour-infiltrating T cells in Burkitt lymphoma. Sequencing used immunoSEQ multiplex PCR; TCRdb keeps in-frame clones, though not all of them. The table includes around 48,000 clones, around a third detected once. The sequencing input was tumor tissue. These receptors all stem from a human donor with Burkitt lymphoma.

J is TRBJ2-7 and V is TRBV4-1; D perhaps matches TRBD1 (5 bases). This CDR3 has 15 residues. The V and J ends lost 4 bases and 2 bases respectively, with 15 bases between them. In germline, CDR1 is MGHRA, CDR2 YSYEKL. This CDR3 is CASSRAGARAYEQYF. In DNA form, the CDR3 reads TGCGCCAGCAGCCGAGCTGGGGCCAGGGCCTACGAGCAGTACTTC.

This clone was seen only a few times. The rearrangement links TRBV4-2 to TRBJ2-2; D not certain. Per germline, CDR1 LGHNA and CDR2 YNFKEQ. Deletions cut 4 bases from V and 3 bases from J, with 9 bases between. CDR3 size: 14 residues. CDR3 DNA sequence: TGTGCCAGCAGCCCTGGCGCTTACACCGGGGAGCTGTTTTTT. Protein sequence: CASSPGAYTGELFF.

The chain is built from TRBV27 and TRBJ1-2; D not resolved. This CDR3 spans 12 amino acids. Germline loops: CDR1 MNHEY, CDR2 SMNVEV (reference sequence). V was cut by 6 bases and J by 4 bases, with 9 bases left in between. The CDR3 region has the DNA TGTGCCAGCAGCCCGGGTTTCTATGGCTACACCTTC. It codes for CASSPGFYGYTF.

The rearrangement uses TRBV7-8 and TRBJ1-6, with 7 bases lining up with TRBD1. This CDR3 has 19 residues. Germline CDR1 is SGHVS and CDR2 is FQNEAQ. V trimming: 3 bases; J trimming: 5 bases; junction bases outside the gene matches: 16. CDR3 sequence reads: CASSFSRTGPIYNNSPLHF. The CDR3 region has the DNA TGTGCCAGCAGCTTCTCTAGGACAGGCCCAATCTATAATAATTCACCCCTCCACTTT.

This clone appeared a few times. The V and J genes are TRBV2 and TRBJ1-1; 8 bases are shared with TRBD1. Germline V gene data show CDR1 as SNHLY and CDR2 as FYNNEI. The CDR3 totals 13 residues. J was trimmed by 2 bases and V by 8 bases; bases with no gene match: 4. Here the CDR3 DNA reads TGTGCCAGCCTCGACAGGGGCAACACTGAAGCTTTCTTT. This sequence encodes CASLDRGNTEAFF.

The chain links TRBV27 to TRBJ1-4, with D possibly matching TRBD1 (6 bases). Germline V gene data show CDR1 as MNHEY and CDR2 as SMNVEV (reference sequence). This CDR3 comprises 15 residues. V lost 5 bases and J lost 8, with 18 bases in between. The CDR3 DNA reads as TGTGCCAGCAGTAGGGGGGCAGGGGTTAGCGAAAAACTGTTTTTT. Protein sequence: CASSRGAGVSEKLFF.

This clone turned up a few times. V and J are TRBV27 and TRBJ1-6; maybe TRBD1 (5 bases). Germline V gene sequence: CDR1 MNHEY, CDR2 SMNVEV (reference sequence). V was shortened by 7 bases and J by 4 bases, with 11 bases between the two germline ends. This CDR3 has 14 amino acids. The CDR3 sequence: CASTRGLYNSPLHF. The CDR3 nucleotides read TGTGCCAGCACCCGGGGACTTTATAATTCACCCCTCCACTTT.

V and J are TRBV18 and TRBJ2-3; D might be TRBD1 (6 bases). The CDR3 covers 15 residues. Germline V lookup: CDR1 KGHSH, CDR2 LQKENI. With 3 bases removed from V and 1 base from J, the gap between germline ends came to 11 bases. The CDR3 loop reads CASSPGTPRTDTQYF. For the CDR3, the DNA is TGTGCCAGCTCACCCGGGACACCTCGCACAGATACGCAGTATTTT.

This clone occurred a few times. V usage is TRBV10-3 and J usage is TRBJ2-5; 8 positions match TRBD2. The V segment lost 11 bases and the J segment 4 bases; nucleotides outside the gene matches: 6. Germline V gene lookup returns CDR1 ENHRY and CDR2 SYGVKD. The CDR3 is made up of 12 amino acids. CDR3 nucleotides: TGTGCCTCGGGGGGGGCAGTAGAGACCCAGTACTTC. Translated: CASGGAVETQYF.

V usage is TRBV7-2 and J usage is TRBJ2-7; TRBD1 aligns across 7 bases. The CDR3 covers 15 residues. Germline loops: CDR1 SGHTA, CDR2 FQGNSA. Trimming took 5 bases from V and 0 from J; bases not matched to a gene: 7. The CDR3 DNA follows: TGTGCCAGCAGCAGACAGGGTACGGGCTCCTACGAGCAGTACTTC. Amino acid sequence: CASSRQGTGSYEQYF.

V gene TRBV27 combines with J gene TRBJ2-1, with D perhaps given as TRBD1 or TRBD2 (5 bases each). The CDR3 has 21 amino acids. Germline CDR1 reads MNHEY; CDR2 reads SMNVEV (reference sequence). The germline V and J ends were trimmed by 1 base and 3 bases, with 28 bases remaining between them. CDR3 DNA sequence: TGTGCCAGCAGTTTATATTCAAACGTCCCCCGGGGACCCTCCCTCTACAATGAGCAGTTCTTC. It translates to CASSLYSNVPRGPSLYNEQFF.